This record concerns one T cell receptor beta chain sequence. What it binds is unknown. This record comes from a study of T cell responses to AZD1222 COVID-19 vaccine. Study findings and constraints: Samples come after the peak T cell response, not at day 14. Nearly half of spike-specific TCRs reportedly target unmutated variant regions.

The protocol was immunoSEQ multiplex PCR, while the TCRdb copy is restricted to in-frame clones and leaves out a portion. Of around 72,000 clones in the sample, roughly 80% were seen once. Trimming shortened V by 5 bases and J by 8 bases, and 15 bases separated the two germline ends. The germline CDR1 and CDR2 sequences are MNHEY and SVGAGI. This CDR3 is 13 amino acids long. This receptor was obtained from an adult in good health. Sample: peripheral blood, taken on day 0 of AZD1222 vaccination. The gene calls are TRBV6-5 and TRBJ1-1, with TRBD1 as a possible D gene (5 bases). DNA of the CDR3: TGTGCCAGCAGTAGGACACCCGCGGGGGAAGCTTTCTTT. It translates to CASSRTPAGEAFF.